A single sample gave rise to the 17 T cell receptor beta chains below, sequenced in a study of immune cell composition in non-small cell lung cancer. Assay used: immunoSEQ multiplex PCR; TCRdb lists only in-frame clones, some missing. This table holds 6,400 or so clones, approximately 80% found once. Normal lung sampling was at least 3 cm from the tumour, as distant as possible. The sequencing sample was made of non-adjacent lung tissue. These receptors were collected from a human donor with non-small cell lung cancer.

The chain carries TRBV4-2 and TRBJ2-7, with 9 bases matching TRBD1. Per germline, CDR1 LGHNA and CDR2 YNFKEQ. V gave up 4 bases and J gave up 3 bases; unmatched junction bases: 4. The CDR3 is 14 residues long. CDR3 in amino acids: CASSLDRGGYEQYF. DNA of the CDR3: TGTGCCAGCAGCCTGGACAGGGGAGGCTACGAGCAGTACTTC.

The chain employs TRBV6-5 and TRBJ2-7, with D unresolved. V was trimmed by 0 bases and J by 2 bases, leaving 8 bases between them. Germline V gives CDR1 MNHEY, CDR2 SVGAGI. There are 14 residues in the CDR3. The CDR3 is CASSYSIQTYEQYF. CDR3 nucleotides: TGTGCCAGCAGTTACTCTATCCAGACCTACGAGCAGTACTTC.

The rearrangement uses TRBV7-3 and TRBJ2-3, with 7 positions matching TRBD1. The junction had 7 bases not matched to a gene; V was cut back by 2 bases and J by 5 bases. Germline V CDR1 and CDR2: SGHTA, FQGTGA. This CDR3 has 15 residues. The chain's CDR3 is CASSLFGTAVDTQYF. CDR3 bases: TGTGCCAGCAGCTTATTTGGGACAGCTGTAGATACGCAGTATTTT.

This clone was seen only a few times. In DNA form, the CDR3 reads TGCGCCAGCAGCCAAGCTTCGGGGGGATCGAATGAGCAGTTCTTC. Its translation: CASSQASGGSNEQFF. The gene calls are TRBV4-3 and TRBJ2-1, with 7 positions matching TRBD2. With V trimmed by 1 base and J by 7 bases, 7 bases remained unmatched. Germline CDR1 reads LGHNA; CDR2 reads YSLEER. The CDR3 has 15 residues.

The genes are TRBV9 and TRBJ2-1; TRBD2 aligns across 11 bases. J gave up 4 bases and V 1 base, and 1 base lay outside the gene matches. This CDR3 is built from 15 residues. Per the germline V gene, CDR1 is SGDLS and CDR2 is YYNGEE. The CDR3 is CASSVRLAGYNEQFF. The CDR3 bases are TGTGCCAGCAGCGTACGACTAGCGGGGTACAATGAGCAGTTCTTC. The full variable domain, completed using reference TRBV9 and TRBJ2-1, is DSGVTQTPKHLITATGQRVTLRCSPRSGDLSVYWYQQSLDQGLQFLIQYYNGEERAKGNILERFSAQQFPDLHSELNLSSLELGDSALYFCASSVRLAGYNEQFFGPGTRLTVL.

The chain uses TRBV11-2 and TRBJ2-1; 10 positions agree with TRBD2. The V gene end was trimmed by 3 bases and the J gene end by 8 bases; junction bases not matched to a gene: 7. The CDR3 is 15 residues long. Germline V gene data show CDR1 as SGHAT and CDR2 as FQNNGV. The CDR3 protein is CASSFYSSGSHEQFF. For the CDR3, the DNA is TGTGCCAGCAGCTTTTATTCTAGCGGGAGCCATGAGCAGTTCTTC.

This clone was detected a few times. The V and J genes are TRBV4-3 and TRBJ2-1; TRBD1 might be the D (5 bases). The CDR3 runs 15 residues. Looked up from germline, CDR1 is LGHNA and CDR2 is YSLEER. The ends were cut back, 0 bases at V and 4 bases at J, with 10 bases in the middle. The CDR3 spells CASSQDGNRYNEQFF. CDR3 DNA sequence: TGCGCCAGCAGCCAAGATGGGAACAGGTACAATGAGCAGTTCTTC.

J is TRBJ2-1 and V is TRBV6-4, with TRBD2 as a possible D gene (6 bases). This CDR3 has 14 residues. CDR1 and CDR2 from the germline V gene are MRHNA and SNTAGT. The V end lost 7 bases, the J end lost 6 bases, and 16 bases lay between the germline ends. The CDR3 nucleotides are TGTGCCAGCACTACGAGCGGGTGGGGCAATGAGCAGTTCTTC. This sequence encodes CASTTSGWGNEQFF.

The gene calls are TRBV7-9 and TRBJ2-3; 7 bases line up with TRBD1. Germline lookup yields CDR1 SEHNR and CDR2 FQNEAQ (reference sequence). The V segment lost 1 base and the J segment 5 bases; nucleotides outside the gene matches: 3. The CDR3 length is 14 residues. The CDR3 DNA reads TGTGCCAGCAGCTTAGGTTCAGGGGGAGATACGCAGTATTTT. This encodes CASSLGSGGDTQYF.

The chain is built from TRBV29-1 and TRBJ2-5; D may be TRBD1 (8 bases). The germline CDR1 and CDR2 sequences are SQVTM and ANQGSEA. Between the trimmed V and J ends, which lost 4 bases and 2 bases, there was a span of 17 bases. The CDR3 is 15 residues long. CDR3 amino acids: CSVGGGTGPQETQYF. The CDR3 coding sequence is TGCAGCGTTGGGGGGGGGACAGGACCGCAAGAGACCCAGTACTTC.

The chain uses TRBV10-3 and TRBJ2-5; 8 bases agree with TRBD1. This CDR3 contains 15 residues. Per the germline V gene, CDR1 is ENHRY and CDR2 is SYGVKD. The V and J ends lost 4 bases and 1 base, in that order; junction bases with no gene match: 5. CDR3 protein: CAISAGQAVQETQYF. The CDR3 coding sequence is TGTGCCATCAGTGCGGGACAGGCGGTCCAAGAGACCCAGTACTTC.

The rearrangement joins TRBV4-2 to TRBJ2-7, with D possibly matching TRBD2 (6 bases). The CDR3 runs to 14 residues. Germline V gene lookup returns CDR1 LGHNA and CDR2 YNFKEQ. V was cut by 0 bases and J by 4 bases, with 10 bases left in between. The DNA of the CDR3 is TGTGCCAGCAGCCAAGAACGCGCGGGATACGAGCAGTACTTC. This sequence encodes CASSQERAGYEQYF.

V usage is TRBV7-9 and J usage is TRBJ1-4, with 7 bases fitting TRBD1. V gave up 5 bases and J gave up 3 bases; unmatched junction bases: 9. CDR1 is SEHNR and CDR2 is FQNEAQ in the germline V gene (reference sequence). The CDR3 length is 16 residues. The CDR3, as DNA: TGTGCCAGCAGCCCGACTCGACAGGGACCTAATGAAAAACTGTTTTTT. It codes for CASSPTRQGPNEKLFF.

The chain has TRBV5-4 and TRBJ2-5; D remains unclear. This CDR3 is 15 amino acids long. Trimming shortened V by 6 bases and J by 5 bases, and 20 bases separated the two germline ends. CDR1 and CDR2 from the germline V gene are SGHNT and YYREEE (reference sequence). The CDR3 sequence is CASTSSWALGETQYF. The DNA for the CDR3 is TGTGCCAGCACTTCTTCATGGGCACTTGGGGAGACCCAGTACTTC.

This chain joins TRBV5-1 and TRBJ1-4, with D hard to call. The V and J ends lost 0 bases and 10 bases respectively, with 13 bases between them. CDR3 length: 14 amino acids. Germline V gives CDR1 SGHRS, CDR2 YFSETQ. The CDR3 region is CASSLDGREPKLFF. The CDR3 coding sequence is TGCGCCAGCAGCTTGGATGGGCGGGAACCAAAACTGTTTTTT.

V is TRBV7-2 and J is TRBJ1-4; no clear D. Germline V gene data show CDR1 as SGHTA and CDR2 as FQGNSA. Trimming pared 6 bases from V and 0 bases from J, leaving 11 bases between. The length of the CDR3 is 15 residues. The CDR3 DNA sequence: TGTGCCAGCAGACCAACAGCTACAACTAATGAAAAACTGTTTTTT. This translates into CASRPTATTNEKLFF.

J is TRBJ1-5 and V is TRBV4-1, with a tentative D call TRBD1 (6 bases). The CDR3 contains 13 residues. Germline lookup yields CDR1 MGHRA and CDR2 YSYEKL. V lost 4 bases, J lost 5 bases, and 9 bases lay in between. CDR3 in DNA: TGCGCCAGCAGCCGAGGACAGTATCAGCCCCAGCATTTT. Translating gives CASSRGQYQPQHF.